The sequence of this TCR beta chain was determined in a study of control samples from healthy donors and cancer patients (dated by TCRdb to about 2020). For CDR1 and CDR2, the germline V gene lists SGHTS and YDEGEE. The V and J ends are trimmed by 4 bases and 0 bases, leaving 8 bases between them. The CDR3 numbers 14 residues from cysteine through phenylalanine. Solely the CDR3 DNA is kept, with 42 bases framed from the first base. The library was made by the immunoSEQ multiplex PCR assay. In its TCRdb copy, this immuneACCESS table keeps in-frame sequences only and misses some clones. Where compared with another copy, unresolved V genes explain less than half of these, and the others have no known cause. Here the sample has under 65,000 clones; approximately 87% occur a single time. Of the sample, 12% is held by the ten largest clones. A remark on this clone: Which antigen it targets is not known. Base qualities are not at hand, and no much larger clone is one base apart.

The sequence derives from a woman aged 55-70 years with lung cancer. Here the chain combines TRBV5-8 and TRBJ1-3; the D gene is not confidently resolved. Material: PBMCs. The CDR3 protein sequence reads: CASSPGYSGNTIYF. The nucleotide sequence reads TGTGCCAGCAGCCCTGGATACTCTGGAAACACCATATATTTT.